This is a list of T cell receptor beta chains from one sample in a study of T cell repertoires in cytomegalovirus infection. TCRdb reanalysed the reads using MiXCR and keeps one entry per CDR3 protein. The data contain some 180,000 distinct CDR3 sequences, about 17% of them singletons. The source material was CD8+ T cells from PBMCs. All receptors come from a human donor in good health (CMV status not recorded). Some clones in this sample may be carry-over from other donors' samples. Each CDR3 is given with its conserved first and last residue. Fields, in order: CDR3 protein, CDR3 DNA, V gene, J gene, clone size, D gene. A D gene is named only where the DNA matches it firmly. Size is stated for part of the rows, as once, few or many counts, or as a class when the clone is expanded.

CASSWGGTDTQYF	TGTGCCAGCAGCTGGGGGGGGACAGATACGCAGTATTTT	TRBV7-3	TRBJ2-3	few	TRBD2
CASSLFPERLNEQFF	TGTGCCAGCAGCTTATTTCCTGAGCGCCTCAATGAGCAGTTCTTC	TRBV7-8	TRBJ2-1	few	-
CASSYDEPSGANEQFF	TGTGCCAGCAGTTACGATGAGCCTAGCGGGGCCAATGAGCAGTTCTTC	TRBV6-2/TRBV6-3	TRBJ2-1	-	TRBD2
CASRIQGAKNIQYF	TGTGCCAGCAGGATACAGGGTGCCAAAAACATTCAGTACTTC	TRBV28	TRBJ2-4	-	-
CASSQASGGGVTGELFF	TGCGCCAGCAGCCAAGCCTCCGGAGGGGGAGTTACCGGGGAGCTGTTTTTT	TRBV4-1	TRBJ2-2	-	-
CASTGGDQPQHF	TGTGCCAGCACGGGGGGCGATCAGCCCCAGCATTTT	TRBV28	TRBJ1-5	few	-
CASSPLDRVGAEAFF	TGTGCCAGCAGCCCTCTGGACAGGGTAGGGGCTGAAGCTTTCTTT	TRBV27	TRBJ1-1	-	TRBD1
CASSSGALWETQYF	TGTGCCAGCAGTTCAGGGGCCCTGTGGGAGACCCAGTACTTC	TRBV6-2/TRBV6-3	TRBJ2-5	-	-
CASSLTPRQGGTDTQYF	TGTGCCAGCAGTTTAACGCCGCGACAGGGAGGCACAGATACGCAGTATTTT	TRBV5-4	TRBJ2-3	few	TRBD1
CASSLGNRGRNEQFF	TGTGCCAGCAGCTTAGGGAACAGGGGTCGCAATGAGCAGTTCTTC	TRBV7-9	TRBJ2-1	few	TRBD1
CASSPSSRDRIYGYTF	TGCGCCAGCAGCCCTTCATCCCGGGACAGAATCTATGGCTACACCTTC	TRBV5-1	TRBJ1-2	-	TRBD1
CASSQRLAGGPGANVLTF	TGCGCCAGCAGCCAACGACTAGCGGGGGGGCCCGGGGCCAACGTCCTGACTTTC	TRBV4-1	TRBJ2-6	-	TRBD2
CASSLMGNQPQHF	TGTGCCAGCAGTTTGATGGGGAATCAGCCCCAGCATTTT	TRBV6-5	TRBJ1-5	many	-
CASSLPQSGSYNEQFF	TGTGCCAGCAGCTTACCCCAATCAGGCTCCTACAATGAGCAGTTCTTC	TRBV7-9	TRBJ2-1	few	-
CAWSVQGRNEQFF	TGTGCCTGGAGTGTACAAGGCAGGAATGAGCAGTTCTTC	TRBV30	TRBJ2-1	-	-
CASSLAGTSGGYTF	TGTGCCAGCAGTTTAGCCGGCACTTCCGGGGGCTACACCTTC	TRBV12-3/TRBV12-4	TRBJ1-2	few	-
CASSEWTSGYTDTQYF	TGTGCCAGCAGTGAATGGACTAGCGGATACACAGATACGCAGTATTTT	TRBV25-1	TRBJ2-3	-	TRBD2
CASSSNPTEPSYNEQFF	TGTGCCAGCAGCTCGAACCCGACAGAGCCTTCCTACAATGAGCAGTTCTTC	TRBV7-2	TRBJ2-1	many	-
CASSQALDTEAFF	TGCGCCAGCAGTCAGGCCTTGGACACTGAAGCTTTCTTT	TRBV23-1	TRBJ1-1	few	-
CASSTQLEGMETQYF	TGTGCCAGCAGCACCCAACTAGAGGGTATGGAGACCCAGTACTTC	TRBV13	TRBJ2-5	-	-
CASSPGISAQNEQFF	TGTGCCAGCAGCCCCGGGATAAGCGCCCAGAATGAGCAGTTCTTC	TRBV27	TRBJ2-1	-	-
CASSLDRSGRTEAFF	TGTGCCAGCAGCCTGGACAGATCGGGGAGGACTGAAGCTTTCTTT	TRBV5-6	TRBJ1-1	-	-
CASRVGQGYDEQFF	TGTGCCAGCAGAGTGGGACAGGGGTATGATGAGCAGTTCTTC	TRBV7-3	TRBJ2-1	few	TRBD1
CASSPVQGLDTEAFF	TGTGCCAGCAGTCCCGTACAGGGTCTTGACACTGAAGCTTTCTTT	TRBV12-3/TRBV12-4	TRBJ1-1	-	-
CASSIAPPDSYLYNEQFF	TGTGCCAGTAGTATAGCCCCCCCCGACAGTTACCTATACAATGAGCAGTTCTTC	TRBV19	TRBJ2-1	few	-
CASSKRAGQGRLSYGYTF	TGTGCCAGCAGCAAAAGGGCGGGACAGGGAAGGTTAAGCTATGGCTACACCTTC	TRBV7-2	TRBJ1-2	-	TRBD1
CASSFAGGDYNEQFF	TGTGCCAGCAGCTTTGCGGGGGGAGACTACAATGAGCAGTTCTTC	TRBV11-1	TRBJ2-1	-	TRBD2
CASSPTEPTSGFTDTQYF	TGTGCCAGCAGCCCGACCGAACCAACTAGCGGGTTCACAGATACGCAGTATTTT	TRBV7-9	TRBJ2-3	few	TRBD2
CASSDSAIAKNIQYF	TGTGCCAGCAGTGACTCCGCCATAGCCAAAAACATTCAGTACTTC	TRBV28	TRBJ2-4	few	-
CASSRTGGENSPLHF	TGTGCCAGCAGCCGTACAGGGGGCGAGAATTCACCCCTCCACTTT	TRBV7-3	TRBJ1-6	few	TRBD1
CASSSPLVSVDGYTF	TGTGCCAGCAGCTCGCCTTTGGTTTCGGTTGATGGCTACACCTTC	TRBV7-9	TRBJ1-2	few	-
CASSPTLQSFPYGYTF	TGTGCCAGCAGCCCGACCCTACAGTCATTCCCCTATGGCTACACCTTC	TRBV7-2	TRBJ1-2	few	-
CASTGPGADTEAFF	TGCGCCAGCACTGGTCCGGGGGCGGATACTGAAGCTTTCTTT	TRBV4-1	TRBJ1-1	few	-